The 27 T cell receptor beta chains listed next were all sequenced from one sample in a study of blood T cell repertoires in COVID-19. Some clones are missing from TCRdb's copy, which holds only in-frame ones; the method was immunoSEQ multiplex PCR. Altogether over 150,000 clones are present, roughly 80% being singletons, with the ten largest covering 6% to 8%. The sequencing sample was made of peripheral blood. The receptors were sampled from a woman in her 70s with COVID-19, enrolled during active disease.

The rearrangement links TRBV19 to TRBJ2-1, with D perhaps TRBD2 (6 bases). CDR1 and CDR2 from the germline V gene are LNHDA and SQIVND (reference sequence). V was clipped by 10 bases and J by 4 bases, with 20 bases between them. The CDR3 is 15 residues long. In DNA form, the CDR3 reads TGTGCCACTTTACGGTTTGGGGGAGGTTACAATGAGCAGTTCTTC. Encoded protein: CATLRFGGGYNEQFF.

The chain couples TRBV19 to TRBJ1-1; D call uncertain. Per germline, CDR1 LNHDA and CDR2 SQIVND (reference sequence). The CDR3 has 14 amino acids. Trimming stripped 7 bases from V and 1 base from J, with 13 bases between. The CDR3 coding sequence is TGTGCCAGTAACCTTCAACACCAGAACACTGAAGCTTTCTTT. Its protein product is CASNLQHQNTEAFF.

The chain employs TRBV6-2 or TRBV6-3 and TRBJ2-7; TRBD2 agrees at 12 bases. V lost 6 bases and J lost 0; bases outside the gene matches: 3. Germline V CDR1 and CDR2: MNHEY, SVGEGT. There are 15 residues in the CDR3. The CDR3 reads CASSRLAGASYEQYF. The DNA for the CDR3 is TGTGCCAGCAGCCGACTAGCGGGAGCCTCCTACGAGCAGTACTTC.

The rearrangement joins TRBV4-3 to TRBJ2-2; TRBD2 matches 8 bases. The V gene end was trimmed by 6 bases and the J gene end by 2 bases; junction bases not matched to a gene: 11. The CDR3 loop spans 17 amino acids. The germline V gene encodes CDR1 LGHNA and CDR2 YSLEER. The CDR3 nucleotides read TGCGCCAGCAGTCCCAGGGCGGGAGGCCACAACACCGGGGAGCTGTTTTTT. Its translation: CASSPRAGGHNTGELFF.

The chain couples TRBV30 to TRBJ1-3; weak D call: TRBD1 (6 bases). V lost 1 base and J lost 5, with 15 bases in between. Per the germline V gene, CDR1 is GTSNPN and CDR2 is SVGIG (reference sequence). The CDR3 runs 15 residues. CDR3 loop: CAWSARDTMRNTIYF. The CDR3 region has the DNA TGTGCCTGGAGTGCACGGGACACAATGCGAAACACCATATATTTT.

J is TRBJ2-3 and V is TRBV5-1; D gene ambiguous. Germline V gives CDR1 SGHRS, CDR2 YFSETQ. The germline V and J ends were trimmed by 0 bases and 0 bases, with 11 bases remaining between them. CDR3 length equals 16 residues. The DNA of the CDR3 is TGCGCCAGCAGCTTGGGGGCTGAGCCTAGCACAGATACGCAGTATTTT. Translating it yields CASSLGAEPSTDTQYF.

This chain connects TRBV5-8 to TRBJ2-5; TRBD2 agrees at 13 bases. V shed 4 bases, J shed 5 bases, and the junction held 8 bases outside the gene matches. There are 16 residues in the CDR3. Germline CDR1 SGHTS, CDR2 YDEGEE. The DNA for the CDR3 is TGTGCCAGCAGCGGGTGGACTAGCGGGAGATTGGAGACCCAGTACTTC. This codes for CASSGWTSGRLETQYF.

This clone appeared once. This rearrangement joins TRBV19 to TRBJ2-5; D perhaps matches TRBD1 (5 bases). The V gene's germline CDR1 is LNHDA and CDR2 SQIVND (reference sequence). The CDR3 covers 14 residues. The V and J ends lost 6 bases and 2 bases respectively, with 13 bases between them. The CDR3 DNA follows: TGTGCCAGTAGCCGACAGCCCCGACAAGAGACCCAGTACTTC. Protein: CASSRQPRQETQYF.

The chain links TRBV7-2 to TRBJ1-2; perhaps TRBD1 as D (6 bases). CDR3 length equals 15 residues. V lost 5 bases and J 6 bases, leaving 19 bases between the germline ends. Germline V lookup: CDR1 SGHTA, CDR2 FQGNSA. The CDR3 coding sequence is TGTGCCAGCAGCCCGGACCCCGGGGGGGGCAATGGCTACACCTTC. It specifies CASSPDPGGGNGYTF.

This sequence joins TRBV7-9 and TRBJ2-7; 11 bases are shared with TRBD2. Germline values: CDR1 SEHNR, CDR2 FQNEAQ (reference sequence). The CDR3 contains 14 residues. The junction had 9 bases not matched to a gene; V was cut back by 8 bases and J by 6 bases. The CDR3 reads CASGLAGGPGEQYF. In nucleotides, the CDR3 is TGTGCCAGCGGATTAGCGGGAGGGCCGGGCGAGCAGTACTTC. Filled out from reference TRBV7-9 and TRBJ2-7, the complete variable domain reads DTGVSQNPRHKITKRGQNVTFRCDPISEHNRLYWYRQTLGQGPEFLTYFQNEAQLEKSRLLSDRFSAERPKGSFSTLEIQRTEQGDSAMYLCASGLAGGPGEQYFGPGTRLTVT.

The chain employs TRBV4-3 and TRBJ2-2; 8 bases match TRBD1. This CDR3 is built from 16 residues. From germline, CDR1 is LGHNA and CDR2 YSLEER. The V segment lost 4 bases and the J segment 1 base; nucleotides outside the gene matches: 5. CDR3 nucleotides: TGCGCCAGCAGCCGGCAGACAGGGGAGAACACCGGGGAGCTGTTTTTT. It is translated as CASSRQTGENTGELFF.

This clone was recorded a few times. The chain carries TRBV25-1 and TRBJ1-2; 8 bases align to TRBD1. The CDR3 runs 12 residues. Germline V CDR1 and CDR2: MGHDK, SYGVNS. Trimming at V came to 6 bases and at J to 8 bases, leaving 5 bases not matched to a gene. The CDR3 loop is CASSTGGKGYTF. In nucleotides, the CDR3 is TGTGCCAGCAGCACAGGGGGGAAAGGCTACACCTTC.

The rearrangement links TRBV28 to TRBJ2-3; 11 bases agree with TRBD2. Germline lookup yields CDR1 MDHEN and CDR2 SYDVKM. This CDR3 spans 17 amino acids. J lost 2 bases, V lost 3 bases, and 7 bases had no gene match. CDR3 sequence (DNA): TGTGCCAGCAGTTTTGGAGGGACTAGCGGACTCACAGATACGCAGTATTTT. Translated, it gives CASSFGGTSGLTDTQYF.

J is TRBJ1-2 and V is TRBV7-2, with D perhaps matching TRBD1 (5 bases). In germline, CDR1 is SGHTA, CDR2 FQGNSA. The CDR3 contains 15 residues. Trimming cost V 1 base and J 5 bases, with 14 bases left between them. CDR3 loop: CASSLVFGAGYGYTF. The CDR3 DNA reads TGTGCCAGCAGCTTAGTATTTGGGGCAGGTTATGGCTACACCTTC.

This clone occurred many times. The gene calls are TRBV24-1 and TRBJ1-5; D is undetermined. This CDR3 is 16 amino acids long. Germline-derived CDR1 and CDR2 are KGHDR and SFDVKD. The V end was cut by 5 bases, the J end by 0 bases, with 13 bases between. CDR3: CATSGPGMNSNQPQHF. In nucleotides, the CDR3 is TGTGCCACCAGTGGTCCCGGGATGAATAGCAATCAGCCCCAGCATTTT.

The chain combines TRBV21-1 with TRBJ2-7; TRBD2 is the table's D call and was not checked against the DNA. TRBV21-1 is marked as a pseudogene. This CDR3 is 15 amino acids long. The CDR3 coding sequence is TGTGCCAGCAGCAAAAATCATGTTCCCCGAGGCGAGCAGTACTTC. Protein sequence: CASSKNHVPRGEQYF.

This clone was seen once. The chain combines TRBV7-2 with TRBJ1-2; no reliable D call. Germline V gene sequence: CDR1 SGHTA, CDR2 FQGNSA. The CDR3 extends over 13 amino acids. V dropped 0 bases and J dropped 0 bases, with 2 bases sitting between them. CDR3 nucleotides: TGTGCCAGCAGCTTAGCTACTAACTATGGCTACACCTTC. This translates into CASSLATNYGYTF.

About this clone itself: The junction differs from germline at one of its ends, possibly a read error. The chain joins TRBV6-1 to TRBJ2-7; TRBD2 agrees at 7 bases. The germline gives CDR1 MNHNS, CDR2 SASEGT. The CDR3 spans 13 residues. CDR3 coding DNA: TGTGCCAGCAGTGAAGACGTCGCGGGGGAGCTTCTTTTC. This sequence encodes CASSEDVAGELLF.

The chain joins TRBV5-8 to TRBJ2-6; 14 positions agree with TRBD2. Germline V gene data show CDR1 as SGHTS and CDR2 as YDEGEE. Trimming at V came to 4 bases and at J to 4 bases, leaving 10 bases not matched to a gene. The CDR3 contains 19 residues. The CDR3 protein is CASSPGTSGSITGANVLTF. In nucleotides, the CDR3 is TGTGCCAGCAGCCCCGGGACTAGCGGGAGCATCACAGGGGCCAACGTCCTGACTTTC.

CDR3 sequence reads: CASSQVTGGGYEQYF. CDR3 nucleotide sequence: TGCGCCAGCAGCCAAGTTACAGGGGGCGGGTACGAGCAGTACTTC. The chain has TRBV4-3 and TRBJ2-7; 9 bases agree with TRBD1. The trim removed 1 base at V and 4 bases at J, leaving 5 bases unmatched. The CDR3 runs 15 residues. Germline V gene sequence: CDR1 LGHNA, CDR2 YSLEER.

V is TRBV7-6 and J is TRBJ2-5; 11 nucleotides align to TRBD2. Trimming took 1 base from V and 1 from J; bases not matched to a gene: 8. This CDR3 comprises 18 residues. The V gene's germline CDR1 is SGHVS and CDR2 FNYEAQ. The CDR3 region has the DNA TGTGCCAGCAGCTTAGTAGGAAAACTAGCGGGAGCCCAAGAGACCCAGTACTTC. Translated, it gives CASSLVGKLAGAQETQYF.

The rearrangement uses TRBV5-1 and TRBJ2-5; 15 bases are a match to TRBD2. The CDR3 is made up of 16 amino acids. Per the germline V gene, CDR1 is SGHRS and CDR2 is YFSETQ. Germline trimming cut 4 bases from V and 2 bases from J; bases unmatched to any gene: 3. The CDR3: CASSKGLAGGQETQYF. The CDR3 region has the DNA TGCGCCAGCAGCAAGGGACTAGCGGGAGGACAAGAGACCCAGTACTTC.

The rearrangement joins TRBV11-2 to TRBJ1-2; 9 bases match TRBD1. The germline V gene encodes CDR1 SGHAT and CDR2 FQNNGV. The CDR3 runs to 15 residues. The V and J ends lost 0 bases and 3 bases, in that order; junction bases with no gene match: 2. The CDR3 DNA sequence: TGTGCCAGCAGCTTAGAGGGACAGGGTTACTATGGCTACACCTTC. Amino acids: CASSLEGQGYYGYTF.

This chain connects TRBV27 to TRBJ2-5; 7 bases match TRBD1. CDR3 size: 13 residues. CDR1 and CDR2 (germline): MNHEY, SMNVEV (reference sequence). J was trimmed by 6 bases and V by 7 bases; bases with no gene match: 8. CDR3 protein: CASTSQGIQTQYF. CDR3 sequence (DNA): TGTGCCAGCACTTCACAGGGGATACAGACCCAGTACTTC.

The CDR3 here is CASSARVGSGELFF. The CDR3 DNA reads as TGTGCCAGCAGCGCTCGCGTGGGCTCCGGGGAGCTGTTTTTT. The chain joins TRBV7-2 to TRBJ2-2; D not resolved. Trimming removed 5 bases at V and 6 bases at J, with 13 bases between. The length of the CDR3 is 14 residues. CDR1 SGHTA and CDR2 FQGNSA come from the germline V gene.

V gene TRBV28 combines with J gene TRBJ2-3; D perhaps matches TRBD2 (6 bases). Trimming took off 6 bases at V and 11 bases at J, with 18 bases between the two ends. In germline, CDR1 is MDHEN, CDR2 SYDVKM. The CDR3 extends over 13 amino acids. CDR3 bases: TGTGCCAGCAGCCCCCGGGGGAGGAATGGGCAGTATTTT. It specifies CASSPRGRNGQYF.

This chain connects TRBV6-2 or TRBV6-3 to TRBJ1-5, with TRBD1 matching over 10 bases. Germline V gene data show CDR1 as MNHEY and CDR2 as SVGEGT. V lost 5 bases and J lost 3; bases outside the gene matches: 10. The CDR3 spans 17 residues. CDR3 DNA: TGTGCCAGCAGTACCCCCCCGACAGGGGGCCTCAATCAGCCCCAGCATTTT. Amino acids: CASSTPPTGGLNQPQHF.